The present T cell receptor beta chain was sequenced within a study of T cells in Graves' hyperthyroidism and ophthalmopathy. Study-wide context: Peripheral blood was drawn at first diagnosis, prior to all treatment. Overall study results and limits: Using 13 V-J features, a model discriminated ophthalmopathy from stable hyperthyroidism. For ophthalmopathy, model prediction preceded onset by a median about 6.2 months.

This CDR3 spans 16 amino acids. The ends lost 7 bases at V and 5 bases at J; junction bases unmatched: 16. Germline CDR1 is SGHTA and CDR2 is FQGNSA. Authors of the study amplified TCR beta CDR3 regions from RNA transcripts. The HTBI primer set was used in a first-round RT-PCR of the TCR CDR3. TCRdb itself ran the multiplex PCR reads through MiXCR, one entry per CDR3 protein. The sample shows around 340,000 distinct CDR3 sequences, roughly 15% of them seen only once. On this clonotype: Its antigen is not identified.

Stable disease denoted Graves' hyperthyroidism without ophthalmopathy progression within 18 months. This clonotype was obtained from a man younger than 40 with Graves' hyperthyroidism. The sequencing input was blood. This chain connects TRBV7-2 to TRBJ2-5; TRBD2 aligns across 7 bases. CDR3 in amino acids: CASTRANKRGWETQYF. In DNA, the CDR3 is TGTGCCAGCACCAGGGCGAACAAGCGGGGTTGGGAGACCCAGTACTTC.